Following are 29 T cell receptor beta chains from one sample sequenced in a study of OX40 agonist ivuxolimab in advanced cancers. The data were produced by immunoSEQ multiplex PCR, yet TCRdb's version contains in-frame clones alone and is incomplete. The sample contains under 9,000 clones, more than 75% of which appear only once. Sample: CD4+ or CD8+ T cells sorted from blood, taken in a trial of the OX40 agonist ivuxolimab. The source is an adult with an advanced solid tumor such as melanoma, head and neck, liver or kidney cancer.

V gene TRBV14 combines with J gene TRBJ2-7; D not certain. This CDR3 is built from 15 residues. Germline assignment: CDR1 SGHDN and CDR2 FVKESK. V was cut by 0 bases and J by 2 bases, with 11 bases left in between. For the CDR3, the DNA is TGTGCCAGCAGCCAAGATGAGGCTATCCCCTACGAGCAGTACTTC. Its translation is CASSQDEAIPYEQYF.

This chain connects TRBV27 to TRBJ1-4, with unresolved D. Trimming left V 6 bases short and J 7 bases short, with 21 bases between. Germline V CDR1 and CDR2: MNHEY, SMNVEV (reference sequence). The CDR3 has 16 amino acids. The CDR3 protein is CASRRGGGSSGEKLFF. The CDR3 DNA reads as TGTGCCAGCAGAAGAGGAGGTGGATCGAGTGGTGAAAAACTGTTTTTT.

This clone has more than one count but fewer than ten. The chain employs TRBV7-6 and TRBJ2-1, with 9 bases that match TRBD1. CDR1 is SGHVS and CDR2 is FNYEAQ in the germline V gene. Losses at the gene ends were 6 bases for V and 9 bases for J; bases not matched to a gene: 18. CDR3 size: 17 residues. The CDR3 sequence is CASSRMGTGPLSGEQFF. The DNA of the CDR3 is TGTGCCAGCAGTCGTATGGGGACAGGGCCCTTAAGTGGTGAGCAGTTCTTC.

In DNA form, the CDR3 reads TGCGCCAGCAGTGGACAGGGAAAAGTCACCATATATTTT. Its protein is CASSGQGKVTIYF. This chain uses TRBV10-1 with TRBJ1-3; 7 bases align to TRBD1. Unmatched junction bases numbered 6, after V lost 4 bases and J lost 9 bases. The length of the CDR3 is 13 residues. The germline V gene has CDR1 WNHNN and CDR2 SYGVQD (reference sequence).

The CDR3: CASSSGQGPSYEQYF. For the CDR3, the DNA is TGTGCCAGCAGCTCGGGACAGGGACCCTCCTACGAGCAGTACTTC. This chain joins TRBV7-8 and TRBJ2-7; 9 nucleotides match TRBD1. With V trimmed by 4 bases and J by 0 bases, 4 bases remained unmatched. CDR1 and CDR2 from the germline V gene are SGHVS and FQNEAQ. This CDR3 spans 15 amino acids. The full variable domain, rest sourced from reference TRBV7-8 and TRBJ2-7, is GAGVSQSPRYKVAKRGQDVALRCDPISGHVSLFWYQQALGQGPEFLTYFQNEAQLDKSGLPSDRFFAERPEGSVSTLKIQRTQQEDSAVYLCASSSGQGPSYEQYFGPGTRLTVT.

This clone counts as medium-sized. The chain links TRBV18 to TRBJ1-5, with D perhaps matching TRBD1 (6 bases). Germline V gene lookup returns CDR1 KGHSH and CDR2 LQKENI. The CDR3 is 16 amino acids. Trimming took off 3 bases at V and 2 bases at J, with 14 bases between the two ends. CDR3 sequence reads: CASSPKRTVGNQPQHF. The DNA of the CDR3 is TGTGCCAGCTCACCGAAAAGGACAGTGGGCAATCAGCCCCAGCATTTT.

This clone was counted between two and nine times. The CDR3 sequence is CASSGTGNEETQYF. The CDR3 DNA is TGTGCCAGCAGCGGGACAGGGAATGAAGAGACCCAGTACTTC. The chain links TRBV7-3 to TRBJ2-5; 9 bases fit TRBD1. The V segment lost 5 bases and the J segment 3 bases; nucleotides outside the gene matches: 4. Looked up from germline, CDR1 is SGHTA and CDR2 is FQGTGA. There are 14 residues in the CDR3.

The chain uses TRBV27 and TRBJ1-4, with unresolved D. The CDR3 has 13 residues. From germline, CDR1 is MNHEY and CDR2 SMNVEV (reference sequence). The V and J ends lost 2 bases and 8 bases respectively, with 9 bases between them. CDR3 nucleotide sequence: TGTGCCAGCAGTTTAGTCTGGATGGAAAAACTGTTTTTT. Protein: CASSLVWMEKLFF.

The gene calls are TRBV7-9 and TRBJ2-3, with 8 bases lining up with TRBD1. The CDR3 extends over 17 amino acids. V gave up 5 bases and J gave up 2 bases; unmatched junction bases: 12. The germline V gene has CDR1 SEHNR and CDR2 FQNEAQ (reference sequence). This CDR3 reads CASSQATGQGNTDTQYF. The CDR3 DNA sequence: TGTGCCAGCAGCCAAGCCACCGGACAGGGAAACACAGATACGCAGTATTTT.

The DNA for the CDR3 is TGTGCCAGCAGTTCGGGACAGGCCCTCACTGAAGCTTTCTTT. Amino acids: CASSSGQALTEAFF. This rearrangement joins TRBV28 to TRBJ1-1; 8 bases agree with TRBD1. Trimming at V came to 4 bases and at J to 4 bases, leaving 5 bases not matched to a gene. CDR1 MDHEN and CDR2 SYDVKM come from the germline V gene. The CDR3 covers 14 residues.

The CDR3 is CARGTYNEQFF. The CDR3 DNA is TGTGCCAGGGGGACTTACAATGAGCAGTTCTTC. The gene calls are TRBV2 and TRBJ2-1; D is perhaps TRBD2 (6 bases). In germline, CDR1 is SNHLY, CDR2 FYNNEI. V was cut by 9 bases and J by 4 bases, with 7 bases left in between. The length of the CDR3 is 11 residues.

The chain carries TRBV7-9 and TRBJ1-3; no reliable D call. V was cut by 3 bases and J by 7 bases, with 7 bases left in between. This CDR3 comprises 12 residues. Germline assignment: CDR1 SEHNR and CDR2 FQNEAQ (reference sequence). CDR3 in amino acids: CASSLVLNTIYF. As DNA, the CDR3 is TGTGCCAGCAGCTTGGTCCTCAACACCATATATTTT.

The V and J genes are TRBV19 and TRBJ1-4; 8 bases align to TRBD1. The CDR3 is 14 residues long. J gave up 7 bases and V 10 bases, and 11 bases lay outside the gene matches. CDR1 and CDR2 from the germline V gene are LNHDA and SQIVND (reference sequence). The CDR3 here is CATNPGGDVEKLFF. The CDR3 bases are TGTGCCACCAACCCAGGGGGCGATGTTGAAAAACTGTTTTTT.

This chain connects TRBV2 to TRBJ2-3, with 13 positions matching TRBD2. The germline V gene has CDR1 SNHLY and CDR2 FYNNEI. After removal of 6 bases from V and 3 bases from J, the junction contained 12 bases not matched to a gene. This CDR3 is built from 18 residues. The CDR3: CASRPEMTSGGPTDTQYF. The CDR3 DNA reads TGTGCCAGCAGGCCTGAGATGACTAGCGGGGGGCCGACAGATACGCAGTATTTT. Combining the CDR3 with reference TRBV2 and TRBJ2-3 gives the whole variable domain EPEVTQTPSHQVTQMGQEVILRCVPISNHLYFYWYRQILGQKVEFLVSFYNNEISEKSEIFDDQFSVERPDGSNFTLKIRSTKLEDSAMYFCASRPEMTSGGPTDTQYFGPGTRLTVL.

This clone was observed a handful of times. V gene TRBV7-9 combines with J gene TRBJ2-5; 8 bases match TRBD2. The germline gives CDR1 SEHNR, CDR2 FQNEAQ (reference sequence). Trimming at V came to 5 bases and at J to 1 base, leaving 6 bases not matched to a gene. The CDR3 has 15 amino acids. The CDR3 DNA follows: TGTGCCAGCAGCCAAGATCGGGGGGGCCAAGAGACCCAGTACTTC. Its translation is CASSQDRGGQETQYF.

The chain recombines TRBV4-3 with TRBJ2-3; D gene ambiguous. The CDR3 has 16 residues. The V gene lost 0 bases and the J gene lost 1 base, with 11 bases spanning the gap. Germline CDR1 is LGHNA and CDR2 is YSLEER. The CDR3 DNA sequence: TGCGCCAGCAGCCAAGATGGGGATGAAGGCACAGATACGCAGTATTTT. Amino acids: CASSQDGDEGTDTQYF.

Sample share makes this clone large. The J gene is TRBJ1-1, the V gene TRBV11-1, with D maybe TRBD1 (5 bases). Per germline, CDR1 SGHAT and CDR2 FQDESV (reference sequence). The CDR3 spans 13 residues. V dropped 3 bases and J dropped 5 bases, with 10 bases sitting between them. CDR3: CASSLGGRTEAFF. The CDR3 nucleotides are TGTGCCAGCAGCTTGGGGGGGAGGACTGAAGCTTTCTTT.

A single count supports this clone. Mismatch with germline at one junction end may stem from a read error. Here the CDR3 reads CAWSSGLF. CDR3 DNA: TGTGCCTGGAGTAGCGGGCTCTTC. The chain employs TRBV30 and TRBJ1-2, with unresolved D. CDR1 and CDR2 (germline): GTSNPN, SVGIG (reference sequence). The CDR3 loop spans 8 amino acids.

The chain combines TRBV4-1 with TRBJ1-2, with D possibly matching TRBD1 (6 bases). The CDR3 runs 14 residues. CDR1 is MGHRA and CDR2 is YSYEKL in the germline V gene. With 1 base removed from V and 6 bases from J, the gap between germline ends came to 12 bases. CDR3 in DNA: TGCGCCAGCAGCCAAGCCCCAGGGGTCAATGGCTACACCTTC. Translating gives CASSQAPGVNGYTF.

Here the CDR3 reads CASSLDRENTEAFF. The CDR3 region has the DNA TGTGCCAGCAGCTTGGACAGAGAGAACACTGAAGCTTTCTTT. The J gene is TRBJ1-1, the V gene TRBV5-4; D gene ambiguous. Per germline, CDR1 SGHNT and CDR2 YYREEE (reference sequence). V lost 0 bases and J 1 base, leaving 7 bases between the germline ends. The CDR3 totals 14 residues.

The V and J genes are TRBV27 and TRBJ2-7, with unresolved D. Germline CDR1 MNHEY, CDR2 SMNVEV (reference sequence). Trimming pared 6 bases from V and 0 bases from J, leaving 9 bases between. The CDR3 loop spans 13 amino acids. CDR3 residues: CASRVLSSYEQYF. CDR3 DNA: TGTGCCAGCAGGGTGTTGAGCTCCTACGAGCAGTACTTC.

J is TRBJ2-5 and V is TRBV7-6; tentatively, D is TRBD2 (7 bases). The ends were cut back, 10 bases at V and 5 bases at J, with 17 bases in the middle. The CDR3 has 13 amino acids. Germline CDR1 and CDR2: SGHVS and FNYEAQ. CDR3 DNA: TGTGCCACCAGTCGGGGGGCCGAGGAGACCCAGTACTTC. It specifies CATSRGAEETQYF.

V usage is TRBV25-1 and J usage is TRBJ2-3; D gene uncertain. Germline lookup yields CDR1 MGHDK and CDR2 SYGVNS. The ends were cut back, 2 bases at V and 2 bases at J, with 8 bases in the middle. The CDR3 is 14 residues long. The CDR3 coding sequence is TGTGCCAGCAGTGAAAACTCCCTCACAGATACGCAGTATTTT. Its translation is CASSENSLTDTQYF.

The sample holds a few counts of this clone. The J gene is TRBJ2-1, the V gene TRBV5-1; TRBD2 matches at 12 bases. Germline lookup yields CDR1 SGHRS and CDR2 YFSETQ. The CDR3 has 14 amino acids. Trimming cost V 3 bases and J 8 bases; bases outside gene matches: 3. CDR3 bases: TGCGCCAGCAGCTACCGACTAGCGGGGGATGAGCAGTTCTTC. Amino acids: CASSYRLAGDEQFF.

CDR3 loop: CASSSGTSGGITDTQYF. The CDR3 DNA reads as TGTGCCAGCAGCTCAGGGACTAGCGGGGGCATCACAGATACGCAGTATTTT. The J gene is TRBJ2-3, the V gene TRBV7-9, with 14 bases lining up with TRBD2. The CDR3 length is 17 residues. The J segment lost 2 bases and the V segment lost 4 bases, leaving 5 bases of the junction unmatched. Germline V gene data show CDR1 as SEHNR and CDR2 as FQNEAQ (reference sequence).

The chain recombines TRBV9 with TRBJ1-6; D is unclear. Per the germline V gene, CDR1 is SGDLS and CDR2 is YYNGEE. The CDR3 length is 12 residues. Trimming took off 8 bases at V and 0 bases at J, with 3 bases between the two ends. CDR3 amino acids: CASSSYNSPLHF. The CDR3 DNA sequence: TGTGCCAGTAGCTCCTATAATTCACCCCTCCACTTT.

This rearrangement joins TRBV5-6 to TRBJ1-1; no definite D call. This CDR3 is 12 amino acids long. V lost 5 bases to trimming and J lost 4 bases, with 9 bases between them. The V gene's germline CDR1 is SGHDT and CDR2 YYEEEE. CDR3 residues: CASSQEGTEAFF. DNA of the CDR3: TGTGCCAGCAGTCAGGAGGGCACTGAAGCTTTCTTT.

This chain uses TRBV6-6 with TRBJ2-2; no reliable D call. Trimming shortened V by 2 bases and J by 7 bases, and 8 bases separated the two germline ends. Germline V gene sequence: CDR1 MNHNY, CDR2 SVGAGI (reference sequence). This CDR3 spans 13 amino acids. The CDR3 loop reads CASSYLWSGELFF. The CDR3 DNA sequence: TGTGCCAGCAGTTACCTTTGGAGCGGGGAGCTGTTTTTT.

For the CDR3, the DNA is TGTGCCAGTAGGTCGTCCCGGACTCCTCTAGCCAAAAACATTCAGTACTTC. It translates to CASRSSRTPLAKNIQYF. The chain carries TRBV19 and TRBJ2-4, with D possibly matching TRBD2 (5 bases). Per the germline V gene, CDR1 is LNHDA and CDR2 is SQIVND (reference sequence). The CDR3 sequence is 17 residues long. The V end was cut by 6 bases, the J end by 0 bases, with 18 bases between.